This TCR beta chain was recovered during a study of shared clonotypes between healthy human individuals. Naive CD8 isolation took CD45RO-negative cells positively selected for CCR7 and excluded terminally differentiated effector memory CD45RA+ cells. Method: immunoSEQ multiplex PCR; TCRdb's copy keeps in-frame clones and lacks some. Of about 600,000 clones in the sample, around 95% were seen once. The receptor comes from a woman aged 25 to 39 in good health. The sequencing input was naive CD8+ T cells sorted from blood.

The CDR3 DNA reads TGTGCCTGGAGTCCGGGGGCGGGAAATCAGCCCCAGCATTTT. Translated: CAWSPGAGNQPQHF. The chain combines TRBV30 with TRBJ1-5, with D perhaps TRBD1 (6 bases). The CDR3 contains 14 residues. Germline CDR1 and CDR2: GTSNPN and SVGIG (reference sequence). Trimming removed 2 bases at V and 4 bases at J, with 12 bases between.